A single sample gave rise to the 14 T cell receptor beta chains below, sequenced in a study of blood T cell repertoires in COVID-19. The method was immunoSEQ multiplex PCR; TCRdb's version includes in-frame clones alone and lacks a portion of them. The table has 330,000 or so clones, about 91% seen once. The sequencing sample was made of peripheral blood. These receptors were obtained from a man in his thirties or forties with COVID-19, enrolled during active disease.

The chain combines TRBV11-1 with TRBJ2-1; no reliable D call. Trimming took 5 bases from V and 4 from J, leaving 9 bases between them. CDR1 is SGHAT and CDR2 is FQDESV in the germline V gene (reference sequence). The CDR3 consists of 13 residues. This CDR3 reads CASSPRSYNEQFF. The CDR3 region has the DNA TGTGCCAGCAGCCCCAGGTCGTACAATGAGCAGTTCTTC. The full variable domain, rest sourced from reference TRBV11-1 and TRBJ2-1, is EAEVAQSPRYKITEKSQAVAFWCDPISGHATLYWYRQILGQGPELLVQFQDESVVDDSQLPKDRFSAERLKGVDSTLKIQPAELGDSAMYLCASSPRSYNEQFFGPGTRLTVL.

The V gene is TRBV11-2, the J gene TRBJ2-3; D possibly corresponds to TRBD2 (6 bases). The V gene lost 1 base and the J gene lost 3 bases, with 8 bases spanning the gap. The CDR3 extends over 14 amino acids. Germline V gene lookup returns CDR1 SGHAT and CDR2 FQNNGV. The CDR3 coding sequence is TGTGCCAGCAGCTTAGCGGGAGAAACAGATACGCAGTATTTT. Its translation: CASSLAGETDTQYF.

The chain couples TRBV27 to TRBJ2-3; 8 bases are a match to TRBD2. The CDR3 is 16 residues long. Germline CDR1 and CDR2: MNHEY and SMNVEV (reference sequence). Trimming took 4 bases from V and 2 from J; bases not matched to a gene: 8. This CDR3 reads CASSSGGRGVTDTQYF. Written as DNA, the CDR3 is TGTGCCAGCAGTTCTGGAGGGCGGGGGGTCACAGATACGCAGTATTTT.

The chain has TRBV25-1 and TRBJ2-3; 15 bases are shared with TRBD2. Unmatched junction bases numbered 8, after V lost 6 bases and J lost 4 bases. Germline V CDR1 and CDR2: MGHDK, SYGVNS. The CDR3 spans 17 residues. In DNA, the CDR3 is TGTGCCAGCAGCGGACTAGCGGGAGGGCCCTGGGCAGATACGCAGTATTTT. The encoded protein is CASSGLAGGPWADTQYF.

The chain joins TRBV7-2 to TRBJ2-3; 11 positions agree with TRBD2. The J segment lost 6 bases and the V segment lost 5 bases, leaving 7 bases of the junction unmatched. The CDR3 is 15 amino acids. Germline CDR1 and CDR2: SGHTA and FQGNSA. The CDR3 bases are TGTGCCAGCAGCGCCCTAGCGGGAGGTGAGGATACGCAGTATTTT. Translation: CASSALAGGEDTQYF.

The chain uses TRBV28 and TRBJ2-1, with TRBD2 matching over 13 bases. V trimming: 4 bases; J trimming: 5 bases; junction bases outside the gene matches: 5. The CDR3 is made up of 16 amino acids. The V gene's germline CDR1 is MDHEN and CDR2 SYDVKM. The CDR3 nucleotides are TGTGCCAGCAGTTCCCCGGGACTAGCGGGACACAATGAGCAGTTCTTC. It yields the protein CASSSPGLAGHNEQFF.

V is TRBV7-6 and J is TRBJ2-1, with D perhaps TRBD2 (5 bases). This CDR3 spans 15 amino acids. CDR1 and CDR2 (germline): SGHVS, FNYEAQ. Trimming cost V 2 bases and J 0 bases, with 8 bases left between them. The CDR3: CASSLYGSSYNEQFF. In DNA, the CDR3 is TGTGCCAGCAGCTTATATGGGAGCTCCTACAATGAGCAGTTCTTC.

The chain links TRBV9 to TRBJ2-1; tentative D call: TRBD1 (6 bases). This CDR3 has 14 amino acids. The V and J ends lost 1 base and 4 bases respectively, with 9 bases between them. Germline CDR1 and CDR2: SGDLS and YYNGEE. The CDR3 DNA reads TGTGCCAGCAGCGTAATAGGGGGTTACAATGAGCAGTTCTTC. Its protein product is CASSVIGGYNEQFF. Based on the CDR3 plus reference TRBV9 and TRBJ2-1, the full variable domain is DSGVTQTPKHLITATGQRVTLRCSPRSGDLSVYWYQQSLDQGLQFLIQYYNGEERAKGNILERFSAQQFPDLHSELNLSSLELGDSALYFCASSVIGGYNEQFFGPGTRLTVL.

The rearrangement links TRBV5-4 to TRBJ2-1, with TRBD2 matching over 8 bases. The CDR3 loop spans 15 amino acids. Germline values: CDR1 SGHNT, CDR2 YYREEE (reference sequence). V dropped 4 bases and J dropped 2; count of bases not matched to a gene: 5. Here the CDR3 reads CASSPTSGPYNEQFF. The CDR3 DNA reads as TGTGCCAGCAGCCCAACTAGCGGTCCCTACAATGAGCAGTTCTTC.

J is TRBJ2-1 and V is TRBV4-2, with 7 positions matching TRBD2. The ends lost 1 base at V and 3 bases at J; junction bases unmatched: 6. The CDR3 covers 16 residues. CDR1 is LGHNA, CDR2 YNFKEQ, per germline. Written as DNA, the CDR3 is TGTGCCAGCAGCCAAGTCGCCAGCGGGAACTACAATGAGCAGTTCTTC. Residues: CASSQVASGNYNEQFF.

The chain joins TRBV27 to TRBJ1-6; 7 bases fit TRBD1. The V segment lost 3 bases and the J segment 7 bases; nucleotides outside the gene matches: 6. This CDR3 has 15 amino acids. Germline CDR1 reads MNHEY; CDR2 reads SMNVEV (reference sequence). CDR3 amino acids: CASSFFGTANSPLHF. CDR3 DNA: TGTGCCAGCAGTTTCTTCGGGACAGCCAATTCACCCCTCCACTTT.

The gene calls are TRBV19 and TRBJ2-2, with a tentative D call TRBD1 (6 bases). Trimming removed 1 base from V and 9 bases from J, with 12 bases in between. Germline CDR1 reads LNHDA; CDR2 reads SQIVND (reference sequence). CDR3 length: 14 residues. The CDR3 region has the DNA TGTGCCAGTAGTATAGCCCCCCAGGGGTGGGAGCTGTTTTTT. It encodes CASSIAPQGWELFF.

The V gene is TRBV19, the J gene TRBJ1-5; 9 bases agree with TRBD1. The CDR3 spans 19 residues. V shed 6 bases, J shed 2 bases, and the junction held 17 bases outside the gene matches. Looked up from germline, CDR1 is LNHDA and CDR2 is SQIVND (reference sequence). CDR3 DNA sequence: TGTGCCAGTAGCATCGGGCTCGGGGACAGGGTTAGTCGCAATCAGCCCCAGCATTTT. Its translation is CASSIGLGDRVSRNQPQHF.

The rearrangement joins TRBV9 to TRBJ2-3; 8 bases align to TRBD2. This CDR3 is built from 15 residues. CDR1 and CDR2 (germline): SGDLS, YYNGEE. Unmatched junction bases numbered 5, after V lost 0 bases and J lost 5 bases. DNA for the CDR3: TGTGCCAGCAGCGTAGCGGGAGGGAGGAGAGATACGCAGTATTTT. Translation gives CASSVAGGRRDTQYF.